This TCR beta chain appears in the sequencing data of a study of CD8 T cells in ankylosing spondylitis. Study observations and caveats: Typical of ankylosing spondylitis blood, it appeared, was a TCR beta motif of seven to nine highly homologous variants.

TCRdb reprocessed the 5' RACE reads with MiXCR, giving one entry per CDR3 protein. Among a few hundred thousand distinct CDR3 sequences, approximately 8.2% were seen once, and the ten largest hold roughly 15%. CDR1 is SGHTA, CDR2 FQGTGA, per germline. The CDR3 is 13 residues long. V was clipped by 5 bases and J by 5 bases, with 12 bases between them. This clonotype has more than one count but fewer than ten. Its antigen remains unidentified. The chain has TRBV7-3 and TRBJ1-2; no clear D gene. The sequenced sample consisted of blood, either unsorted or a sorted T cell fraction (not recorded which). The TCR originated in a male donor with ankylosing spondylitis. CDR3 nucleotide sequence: TGTGCCAGCAGCCCGGAAGCGGGGTATGGCTACACCTTC. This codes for CASSPEAGYGYTF.